This TCR beta chain was sequenced during a study of T cells in localized non-small cell lung cancer. Study-wide results and caveats: The tumor had only one region sequenced, so heterogeneity remains possible. Longer survival (overall) was linked to higher T cell density in blood. Among the tissues sampled, uninvolved adjacent lung had the highest T cell clonality, above tumor. Researchers found a median approximately 55 of the top 100 tumor clones in adjacent lung.

Data came from immunoSEQ multiplex PCR; TCRdb stores just in-frame clones and leaves some out. This table has 64,000 or so clones, almost 90% appearing once. Germline loops: CDR1 MNHNY, CDR2 SVGAGI (reference sequence). CDR3 length: 14 amino acids. The junction had 10 bases not matched to a gene; V was cut back by 8 bases and J by 6 bases. Note on this clone: Its antigen is unknown.

The receptor was derived from a woman aged 40 to 75 with stage I lung adenocarcinoma. The rearrangement uses TRBV6-6 and TRBJ1-2, with 9 nucleotides matching TRBD1. This material consisted of peripheral blood, taken before any cancer treatment. The CDR3 loop is CASGLGQGRDGYTF. The CDR3 region has the DNA TGTGCCAGCGGCCTAGGACAGGGGAGAGATGGCTACACCTTC.